Shown below are 13 T cell receptor beta chains from a single sample sequenced in a study of cytomegalovirus exposure and HLA in healthy donors. Both 60 Vbeta primers and 13 Jbeta primers went into the PCR. Produced via immunoSEQ multiplex PCR; TCRdb's table is partial and in-frame only. The data show approximately 130,000 clones, 75% to 90% seen once. The sample consisted of PBMCs. The receptors were gathered from a woman aged 25 to 39 in good health and CMV-seropositive.

The rearrangement joins TRBV6-1 to TRBJ2-5, with TRBD2 identical over 10 bases. The junction had 6 bases not matched to a gene; V was cut back by 4 bases and J by 1 base. There are 16 residues in the CDR3. In germline, CDR1 is MNHNS, CDR2 SASEGT. The CDR3 protein is CASSAIAGGIQETQYF. CDR3 nucleotides: TGTGCCAGCAGTGCCATAGCGGGGGGCATCCAAGAGACCCAGTACTTC.

The chain uses TRBV13 and TRBJ1-1; D may be TRBD1 (5 bases). Per germline, CDR1 PRHDT and CDR2 FYEKMQ (reference sequence). V was shortened by 5 bases and J by 3 bases, with 13 bases between the two germline ends. This CDR3 has 14 residues. CDR3 DNA sequence: TGTGCCAGCAGCGCTAGGGGCAGTTACACTGAAGCTTTCTTT. It translates to CASSARGSYTEAFF. The variable domain in full, completed from reference TRBV13 and TRBJ1-1, reads AAGVIQSPRHLIKEKRETATLKCYPIPRHDTVYWYQQGPGQDPQFLISFYEKMQSDKGSIPDRFSAQQFSDYHSELNMSSLELGDSALYFCASSARGSYTEAFFGQGTRLTVV.

CDR3 in amino acids: CASSSLAGAYNEQFF. The CDR3 DNA reads TGTGCCAGCAGCTCGTTAGCGGGAGCCTACAATGAGCAGTTCTTC. V gene TRBV7-9 combines with J gene TRBJ2-1, with 9 bases aligning to TRBD2. With 4 bases clipped from V and 2 bases from J, the junction kept 3 bases outside the gene matches. The germline V gene has CDR1 SEHNR and CDR2 FQNEAQ (reference sequence). The length of the CDR3 is 15 residues.

This chain links TRBV5-1 with TRBJ1-1, with a weak D call TRBD1 (5 bases). The CDR3 sequence is 15 residues long. V lost 0 bases, J lost 1 base, and 10 bases lay in between. The germline gives CDR1 SGHRS, CDR2 YFSETQ. The CDR3 sequence is CASSLAGRGNTEAFF. For the CDR3, the DNA is TGCGCCAGCAGCTTGGCGGGGCGGGGGAACACTGAAGCTTTCTTT.

This sequence joins TRBV19 and TRBJ1-3; D gene unclear. Germline V gives CDR1 LNHDA, CDR2 SQIVND (reference sequence). CDR3 length: 14 residues. Trimming cost V 7 bases and J 0 bases, with 10 bases left between them. As DNA, the CDR3 is TGTGCCAGTAACGACTACGACTCTGGAAACACCATATATTTT. Encoded protein: CASNDYDSGNTIYF.

Only a few counts were recorded for this clone. This CDR3 reads CASSLTQEDTQYF. CDR3 in DNA: TGTGCCAGCAGTTTGACACAGGAAGATACGCAGTATTTT. This chain connects TRBV9 to TRBJ2-3; tentative D call: TRBD1 (5 bases). V dropped 5 bases and J dropped 5 bases, with 12 bases sitting between them. This CDR3 is built from 13 residues. In germline, CDR1 is SGDLS, CDR2 YYNGEE.

The chain couples TRBV6-1 to TRBJ1-1; D may be TRBD1 (5 bases). V lost 4 bases and J lost 1, with 7 bases in between. CDR1 and CDR2 from the germline V gene are MNHNS and SASEGT. The CDR3 has 13 residues. The CDR3 DNA reads as TGTGCCAGCAGTGTCAGGGCGAACACTGAAGCTTTCTTT. Translating gives CASSVRANTEAFF.

This chain connects TRBV20-1 to TRBJ1-1; D not certain. Per germline, CDR1 DFQATT and CDR2 SNEGSKA (reference sequence). Trimming left V 6 bases short and J 1 base short, with 6 bases between. CDR3 length: 11 amino acids. CDR3 in DNA: TGCAGTGCCCTAGGGAACACTGAAGCTTTCTTT. Translation gives CSALGNTEAFF.

The gene calls are TRBV28 and TRBJ2-2, with D possibly being TRBD2 (6 bases). This CDR3 comprises 15 residues. The germline V gene encodes CDR1 MDHEN and CDR2 SYDVKM. V lost 7 bases and J 8 bases, leaving 20 bases between the germline ends. The CDR3 nucleotides are TGTGCCAGCAACCCCGGGACTTCGTTTGGGGGGGAGCTGTTTTTT. It is translated as CASNPGTSFGGELFF.

The chain links TRBV9 to TRBJ2-3; D remains ambiguous. The CDR3 covers 14 residues. The V gene's germline CDR1 is SGDLS and CDR2 YYNGEE. V shed 4 bases and J shed 2 bases, with 11 bases lying between them. CDR3 in amino acids: CASSPLRVTDTQYF. CDR3 DNA sequence: TGTGCCAGCAGCCCTCTACGGGTCACAGATACGCAGTATTTT. The whole variable domain, remainder taken from reference TRBV9 and TRBJ2-3, is DSGVTQTPKHLITATGQRVTLRCSPRSGDLSVYWYQQSLDQGLQFLIQYYNGEERAKGNILERFSAQQFPDLHSELNLSSLELGDSALYFCASSPLRVTDTQYFGPGTRLTVL.

This chain connects TRBV30 to TRBJ1-5, with 10 positions matching TRBD1. Unmatched junction bases numbered 5, after V lost 4 bases and J lost 2 bases. The germline V gene encodes CDR1 GTSNPN and CDR2 SVGIG (reference sequence). CDR3 length: 15 amino acids. CDR3 in DNA: TGTGCCTGGAACCCCGGGACAGGGGGCAATCAGCCCCAGCATTTT. The encoded protein is CAWNPGTGGNQPQHF.

The chain carries TRBV5-1 and TRBJ2-7; perhaps TRBD1 as D (6 bases). V shed 2 bases and J shed 6 bases, with 15 bases lying between them. The germline CDR1 and CDR2 sequences are SGHRS and YFSETQ. The length of the CDR3 is 14 residues. CDR3 in DNA: TGCGCCAGCAGCTTTCTACAGACAGGCGGCGAGCAGTACTTC. This sequence encodes CASSFLQTGGEQYF.

The chain recombines TRBV30 with TRBJ1-1, with 9 bases aligning to TRBD1. J was trimmed by 9 bases and V by 0 bases; bases with no gene match: 11. Germline V lookup: CDR1 GTSNPN, CDR2 SVGIG (reference sequence). This CDR3 comprises 15 residues. DNA of the CDR3: TGTGCCTGGAGTGTGGTCCCGGGACAGGGTGCTAAAGCTTTCTTT. This encodes CAWSVVPGQGAKAFF.